Here is one T cell receptor beta chain with its context. These data belong to a study of OX40 agonist ivuxolimab in advanced cancers. Study overall: Patients' therapy was ivuxolimab, an antibody that acts as an agonist of OX40 (CD134). Every 2 weeks, ivuxolimab was infused into the patients intravenously at between 0.01 and 10 mg/kg.

The CDR3 length is 13 residues. Looked up from germline, CDR1 is MDHEN and CDR2 is SYDVKM. V dropped 4 bases and J dropped 6 bases, with 12 bases sitting between them. Enrollment shut out patients with autoimmune disease history or systemic immunosuppression. Data came from immunoSEQ multiplex PCR; TCRdb stores just in-frame clones and leaves some out. Of around 90,000 clones listed, around 90% were seen once; the top ten hold 0.9% to 1.2%. The J gene is TRBJ1-1, the V gene TRBV28; no clear D. The specimen comprised CD4+ or CD8+ T cells sorted from blood, sampled in a trial of the OX40 agonist ivuxolimab. The receptor's source is an adult with an advanced solid tumor such as melanoma, head and neck, liver or kidney cancer. The CDR3: CASSYSLRAEAFF. The DNA of the CDR3 is TGTGCCAGCAGTTACTCTCTGAGAGCTGAAGCTTTCTTT.